Listed here is a single T cell receptor beta chain. What it binds is not known. One end of the junction varies from germline; a read error may be responsible. This entry comes from a study of post-analysis software for immune sequencing data. Across the whole study: Some patients lacked subtype; others had relapsing-remitting, secondary progressive or progressive-relapsing disease. Whole-study findings and limits: Controls significantly exceeded multiple sclerosis patients in normalized Chao1 diversity. When patients were compared with controls, roughly five TRBV segments were more frequent, TRBV5-6, TRBV5-1 and TRBV20-1 among them.

In germline, CDR1 is SQVTM, CDR2 ANQGSEA. The CDR3 totals 15 residues. cDNA libraries of TCR beta carried unique molecular identifiers. TCRdb re-called the PCR reads with MiXCR, one entry per CDR3 protein. The repertoire holds hundreds of thousands of distinct CDR3 sequences, with 55% to 60% as singletons. The material sequenced was blood. The sequence derives from a girl aged 2 to 10 with multiple sclerosis. V gene TRBV29-1 combines with J gene TRBJ2-1; 7 bases fit TRBD2. The CDR3 spells CSVKGGEVQSNEQFF. Written as DNA, the CDR3 is TGCAGCGTCAAGGGAGGGGAGGTCCAATCCAATGAACAGTTCTTC.